The 21 T cell receptor beta chains below come from one sample, sequenced in a study of blood T cell repertoires in COVID-19. Using immunoSEQ multiplex PCR, the repertoire was profiled, and TCRdb retains in-frame clones only, with some absent. Of 350,000 to 400,000 clones detected, roughly 90% appear once; the ten largest clones hold about 2.9%. Sequenced sample: peripheral blood. The receptor set was obtained from a young woman with COVID-19, enrolled during active disease.

Written as DNA, the CDR3 is TGTGCCAGCACTCGGGCAGGGGAAAACGAAAAACTGTTTTTT. Encoded protein: CASTRAGENEKLFF. This chain connects TRBV27 to TRBJ1-4, with TRBD1 as a possible D gene (6 bases). Germline V gene data show CDR1 as MNHEY and CDR2 as SMNVEV (reference sequence). With 7 bases removed from V and 8 bases from J, the gap between germline ends came to 17 bases. The CDR3 extends over 14 amino acids.

The chain has TRBV5-1 and TRBJ1-2; D remains unclear. The CDR3 contains 13 residues. Germline V gives CDR1 SGHRS, CDR2 YFSETQ. Trimming pared 0 bases from V and 7 bases from J, leaving 10 bases between. CDR3 region: CASSLAGLSGYTF. Here the CDR3 DNA reads TGCGCCAGCAGCTTGGCGGGTTTGAGTGGCTACACCTTC.

The chain is built from TRBV7-9 and TRBJ2-5; 11 positions agree with TRBD1. Trimming at V came to 5 bases and at J to 5 bases, leaving 10 bases not matched to a gene. CDR1 and CDR2 from the germline V gene are SEHNR and FQNEAQ (reference sequence). This CDR3 is built from 16 residues. The CDR3 loop reads CASSPWDRGDRETQYF. The CDR3 region has the DNA TGTGCCAGCAGCCCATGGGACAGGGGGGACCGTGAGACCCAGTACTTC. Drawing the rest from reference TRBV7-9 and TRBJ2-5, the complete variable domain is DTGVSQNPRHKITKRGQNVTFRCDPISEHNRLYWYRQTLGQGPEFLTYFQNEAQLEKSRLLSDRFSAERPKGSFSTLEIQRTEQGDSAMYLCASSPWDRGDRETQYFGPGTRLLVL.

This clone was counted a single time. The chain recombines TRBV15 with TRBJ1-2, with a weak D call TRBD1 (6 bases). Per the germline V gene, CDR1 is LNHNV and CDR2 is YYDKDF (reference sequence). Trimming stripped 0 bases from V and 5 bases from J, with 19 bases between. The CDR3 sequence is 17 residues long. The CDR3 DNA is TGTGCCACCAGCAGAGATGGTTTTGGGACATCGGGGTATGGCTACACCTTC. It codes for CATSRDGFGTSGYGYTF.

This rearrangement joins TRBV27 to TRBJ2-1; maybe TRBD2 (7 bases). V lost 7 bases, J lost 4 bases, and 23 bases lay in between. Germline values: CDR1 MNHEY, CDR2 SMNVEV (reference sequence). This CDR3 contains 17 residues. In nucleotides, the CDR3 is TGTGCCAGCACCATTATTGGGGGGGCGGGAGCGTACAATGAGCAGTTCTTC. This sequence encodes CASTIIGGAGAYNEQFF.

The chain carries TRBV6-5 and TRBJ1-1; TRBD1 might be the D (5 bases). Germline V gives CDR1 MNHEY, CDR2 SVGAGI. The CDR3 is 15 residues long. V lost 5 bases, J lost 1 base, and 14 bases lay in between. The CDR3 DNA reads TGTGCCAGCAGTAGGCAGGGCAATCCGAACACTGAAGCTTTCTTT. It yields the protein CASSRQGNPNTEAFF.

This clone was recorded only once. J is TRBJ2-3 and V is TRBV27; 14 nucleotides agree with TRBD2. After removal of 6 bases from V and 3 bases from J, the junction contained 8 bases not matched to a gene. The CDR3 contains 17 residues. Germline-derived CDR1 and CDR2 are MNHEY and SMNVEV (reference sequence). Written as DNA, the CDR3 is TGTGCCAGCAGGACCGGGACTAGCGGGAGTTTGACAGATACGCAGTATTTT. Encoded protein: CASRTGTSGSLTDTQYF.

The V and J genes are TRBV10-3 and TRBJ2-7; perhaps TRBD1 as D (6 bases). This CDR3 has 11 amino acids. Germline V gene sequence: CDR1 ENHRY, CDR2 SYGVKD. The CDR3 bases are TGTGCCATGATAGACAGGATCACCACGGACGTC. Its protein product is CAMIDRITTDV.

V gene TRBV4-3 combines with J gene TRBJ2-2; D may be TRBD2 (6 bases). CDR1 and CDR2 from the germline V gene are LGHNA and YSLEER. Deletions cut 4 bases from V and 5 bases from J, with 14 bases between. This CDR3 has 15 residues. The DNA of the CDR3 is TGCGCCAGCAGCCCCGGACTATCGGTTACCGGGGAGCTGTTTTTT. This translates into CASSPGLSVTGELFF.

The rearrangement uses TRBV27 and TRBJ1-5; TRBD1 is a possible D gene (6 bases). The germline V gene has CDR1 MNHEY and CDR2 SMNVEV (reference sequence). CDR3 length: 12 amino acids. The germline V and J ends were trimmed by 8 bases and 5 bases, with 10 bases remaining between them. The CDR3 loop reads CASGGAYQPQHF. The DNA for the CDR3 is TGTGCCAGCGGGGGGGCTTATCAGCCCCAGCATTTT.

The chain links TRBV10-3 to TRBJ2-7; 8 bases fit TRBD2. CDR1 and CDR2 (germline): ENHRY, SYGVKD. V was clipped by 3 bases and J by 2 bases; unmatched bases: 0. The CDR3 runs to 13 residues. CDR3 amino acids: CAISELAAYEQYF. The CDR3 region has the DNA TGTGCCATCAGTGAACTAGCGGCCTACGAGCAGTACTTC.

The CDR3 bases are TGTGCCAGCAGTTCCGAACGGCGGACTACCTATGGCTACACCTTC. This sequence encodes CASSSERRTTYGYTF. V gene TRBV6-5 combines with J gene TRBJ1-2, with D uncertain. The CDR3 loop spans 15 amino acids. The germline V gene has CDR1 MNHEY and CDR2 SVGAGI. Trimming took 4 bases from V and 4 from J, leaving 16 bases between them.

The chain combines TRBV30 with TRBJ2-5; D may be TRBD2 (6 bases). The ends were cut back, 5 bases at V and 0 bases at J, with 13 bases in the middle. Per germline, CDR1 GTSNPN and CDR2 SVGIG (reference sequence). This CDR3 region has 14 residues. CDR3 DNA sequence: TGTGCCTGGGGGGGACTGACAGACCAAGAGACCCAGTACTTC. Translating it yields CAWGGLTDQETQYF.

This clone came up a few times. The chain couples TRBV5-1 to TRBJ1-6; D perhaps matches TRBD1 (5 bases). This CDR3 has 16 residues. Germline lookup yields CDR1 SGHRS and CDR2 YFSETQ. Trimming stripped 3 bases from V and 11 bases from J, with 21 bases between. The CDR3 region has the DNA TGCGCCAGCAGCTGGACGGGGGGTGGAGGTAGAACACCCCTCCACTTT. Translation: CASSWTGGGGRTPLHF.

This chain connects TRBV11-3 to TRBJ2-2; weak D call: TRBD2 (7 bases). This CDR3 contains 17 residues. V gave up 4 bases and J gave up 2 bases, with 17 bases separating them. The germline gives CDR1 SGHNT, CDR2 YENEEA. CDR3 in amino acids: CASSSAGAPPNTGELFF. CDR3 coding DNA: TGTGCCAGCAGCTCGGCGGGGGCGCCGCCTAACACCGGGGAGCTGTTTTTT.

The chain combines TRBV7-9 with TRBJ2-3; D is ambiguous. CDR1 SEHNR and CDR2 FQNEAQ come from the germline V gene (reference sequence). This CDR3 has 12 residues. Deletions cut 2 bases from V and 7 bases from J, with 7 bases between. In nucleotides, the CDR3 is TGTGCCAGCAGCTTAATTGCGAATACGCAGTATTTT. Amino acids: CASSLIANTQYF.

V usage is TRBV19 and J usage is TRBJ2-1, with D possibly being TRBD1 (6 bases). Deletions cut 4 bases from V and 0 bases from J, with 13 bases between. The CDR3 sequence is 16 residues long. Germline lookup yields CDR1 LNHDA and CDR2 SQIVND (reference sequence). CDR3 sequence reads: CASSKPRDISYNEQFF. The CDR3 region has the DNA TGTGCCAGTAGTAAACCACGGGACATCTCCTACAATGAGCAGTTCTTC.

The chain recombines TRBV6-2 or TRBV6-3 with TRBJ2-7, with D uncertain. Trimming stripped 0 bases from V and 5 bases from J, with 5 bases between. Germline CDR1 reads MNHEY; CDR2 reads SVGEGT. The CDR3 runs to 12 residues. The CDR3 region has the DNA TGTGCCAGCAGTTACTCTCGCGACGAGCAGTACGTC. Its translation is CASSYSRDEQYV.

The chain combines TRBV12-3 or TRBV12-4 with TRBJ1-2; 9 bases fit TRBD1. The CDR3 spans 13 residues. Trimming removed 5 bases from V and 6 bases from J; junction bases left unmatched: 4. This CDR3 is CASSLDRGDGYTF. CDR3 bases: TGTGCCAGCAGTCTGGACAGGGGCGATGGCTACACCTTC.

The chain combines TRBV7-9 with TRBJ1-1; D might be TRBD1 (6 bases). Germline values: CDR1 SEHNR, CDR2 FQNEAQ (reference sequence). The V end was cut by 7 bases, the J end by 0 bases, with 21 bases between. The CDR3 spans 17 residues. CDR3 protein: CASTVTSAGALNTEAFF. CDR3 nucleotide sequence: TGTGCCAGCACCGTAACCTCAGCGGGGGCCCTGAACACTGAAGCTTTCTTT.

V is TRBV7-2 and J is TRBJ2-7; 8 positions match TRBD1. The CDR3 consists of 14 residues. With V trimmed by 5 bases and J by 3 bases, 6 bases remained unmatched. Germline CDR1 SGHTA, CDR2 FQGNSA. CDR3 residues: CASSTPGQDYEQYF. In DNA form, the CDR3 reads TGTGCCAGCAGCACCCCGGGACAGGACTACGAGCAGTACTTC.